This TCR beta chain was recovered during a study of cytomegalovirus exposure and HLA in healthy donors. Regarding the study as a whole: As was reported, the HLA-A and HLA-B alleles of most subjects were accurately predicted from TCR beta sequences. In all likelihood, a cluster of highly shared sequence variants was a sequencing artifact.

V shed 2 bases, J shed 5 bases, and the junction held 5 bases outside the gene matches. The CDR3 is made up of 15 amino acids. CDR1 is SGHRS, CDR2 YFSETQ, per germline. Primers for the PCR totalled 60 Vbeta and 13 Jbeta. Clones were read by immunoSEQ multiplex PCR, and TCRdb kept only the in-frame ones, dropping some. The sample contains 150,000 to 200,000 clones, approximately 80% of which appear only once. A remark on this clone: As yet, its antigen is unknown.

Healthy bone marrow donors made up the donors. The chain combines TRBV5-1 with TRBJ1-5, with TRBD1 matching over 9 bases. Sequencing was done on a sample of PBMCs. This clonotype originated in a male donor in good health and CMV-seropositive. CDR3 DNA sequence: TGCGCCAGCAGCTTAGGGACAGGGTGGGATCAGCCCCAGCATTTT. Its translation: CASSLGTGWDQPQHF.